The rows below give T cell receptor beta chains drawn from one sample of a study of a mutant IDH1 vaccine in newly diagnosed glioma. These receptors' antigens are unknown. Method: immunoSEQ multiplex PCR; TCRdb's copy keeps in-frame clones and lacks some. The table records fewer than 65,000 clones, roughly 80% of them present only once. The source material was PBMCs, sampled from a glioma patient whose treatment included an IDH1 peptide vaccine. The receptors shown here come from a middle-aged man with glioma. Each CDR3 is given with its conserved first and last residue. The D gene is left open where the match is weak. Some rows mark clone size as missing; the rest say once, few, many or name a class of expanded clone.

d_call: TRBD1; clone_size: once; v_call: TRBV6-1; j_call: TRBJ1-2; cdr3_nt: TGTGCCAGCAGAATTGACAGGGGCGGCTATGGCTACACCTTC; cdr3_aa: CASRIDRGGYGYTF
d_call: TRBD1; clone_size: .; v_call: TRBV11-2; j_call: TRBJ1-2; cdr3_nt: TGTGCCAGCAGCTCCTGGACAGGGGGCGAGTATGGCTACACCTTC; cdr3_aa: CASSSWTGGEYGYTF
d_call: TRBD1; clone_size: .; v_call: TRBV5-1; j_call: TRBJ1-5; cdr3_nt: TGCGCCAGCAGCTGGGAAGGACAGGGGGGACAGCCCCAGCATTTT; cdr3_aa: CASSWEGQGGQPQHF
d_call: .; clone_size: .; v_call: TRBV14; j_call: TRBJ2-3; cdr3_nt: TGTGCCAGCAGCCAAGACAATGCAGATACGCAGTATTTT; cdr3_aa: CASSQDNADTQYF
d_call: .; clone_size: .; v_call: TRBV2; j_call: TRBJ1-3; cdr3_nt: TGTGCCAGCAGTGAAGGTCCCCAGAGGGGAAACACCATATATTTT; cdr3_aa: CASSEGPQRGNTIYF
d_call: TRBD1; clone_size: .; v_call: TRBV11-3; j_call: TRBJ2-4; cdr3_nt: TGTGCCAGCAGCCCCGACACAGGGGACATTCAGTACTTC; cdr3_aa: CASSPDTGDIQYF
d_call: .; clone_size: .; v_call: TRBV9; j_call: TRBJ2-7; cdr3_nt: TGTGCCAGCAGCGAGACCCAATCCTACGAGCAGTACTTC; cdr3_aa: CASSETQSYEQYF
d_call: .; clone_size: .; v_call: TRBV18; j_call: TRBJ1-1; cdr3_nt: TGTGCCAGCTCACCCGGGGAGGGGGGCCGTGAAGCTTTCTTT; cdr3_aa: CASSPGEGGREAFF
d_call: .; clone_size: .; v_call: TRBV7-9; j_call: TRBJ2-5; cdr3_nt: TGTGCCAGCAGCCCTAAAGCCAGATTGCAAGAGACCCAGTACTTC; cdr3_aa: CASSPKARLQETQYF
d_call: .; clone_size: medium-sized; v_call: TRBV18; j_call: TRBJ1-1; cdr3_nt: TGTGCCAGCTCACCTTCCGGGCCAGCGGGCACTGAAGCTTTCTTT; cdr3_aa: CASSPSGPAGTEAFF
d_call: .; clone_size: .; v_call: TRBV15; j_call: TRBJ2-5; cdr3_nt: TGTGCCACCGCAGCGGAGGACCGCCAAGAGACCCAGTACTTC; cdr3_aa: CATAAEDRQETQYF
d_call: .; clone_size: .; v_call: TRBV19; j_call: TRBJ1-5; cdr3_nt: TGTGCCAGTAGTATCACGTCGAATCAGCCCCAGCATTTT; cdr3_aa: CASSITSNQPQHF
d_call: .; clone_size: .; v_call: TRBV6-1; j_call: TRBJ1-1; cdr3_nt: TGTGCCAGCAGTGAATTGACGGGAAGAACTGAAGCTTTCTTT; cdr3_aa: CASSELTGRTEAFF
d_call: TRBD2; clone_size: .; v_call: TRBV4-1; j_call: TRBJ2-1; cdr3_nt: TGCGCCAGCAGCCAGGAAGCGGGGGGTTACAATGAGCAGTTCTTC; cdr3_aa: CASSQEAGGYNEQFF
d_call: .; clone_size: .; v_call: TRBV7-2; j_call: TRBJ1-2; cdr3_nt: TGTGCCAGCAGCTTAGGGGATGTCTATGGCTACACCTTC; cdr3_aa: CASSLGDVYGYTF
d_call: .; clone_size: once; v_call: TRBV4-3; j_call: TRBJ2-3; cdr3_nt: TGCGCCAGCAGCGAACACAGGTGGAAGTTGGATACGCAGTATTTT; cdr3_aa: CASSEHRWKLDTQYF
d_call: TRBD2; clone_size: .; v_call: TRBV6-5; j_call: TRBJ2-7; cdr3_nt: TGTGCCAGCAGTTACGGGACTAGCGGGAGTTACGAGCAGTACTTC; cdr3_aa: CASSYGTSGSYEQYF
d_call: .; clone_size: .; v_call: TRBV9; j_call: TRBJ1-2; cdr3_nt: TGTGCCAGCAGCGTAGTGGAGGGTGGCTACACCTTC; cdr3_aa: CASSVVEGGYTF
d_call: TRBD2; clone_size: .; v_call: TRBV4-1; j_call: TRBJ2-3; cdr3_nt: TGCGCCAGCAGCCTGACTAGCGGGGCCACAGATACGCAGTATTTT; cdr3_aa: CASSLTSGATDTQYF
d_call: .; clone_size: few; v_call: TRBV18; j_call: TRBJ2-2; cdr3_nt: TGTGCCAGCTCACCACCCACAGTCACGAACACCGGGGAGCTGTTTTTT; cdr3_aa: CASSPPTVTNTGELFF
d_call: TRBD1; clone_size: .; v_call: TRBV2; j_call: TRBJ1-2; cdr3_nt: TGTGCCAGCAGGGCGGGACAGGGGCTTAACTATGGCTACACCTTC; cdr3_aa: CASRAGQGLNYGYTF
d_call: TRBD1; clone_size: .; v_call: TRBV5-1; j_call: TRBJ1-1; cdr3_nt: TGCGCCACCAGGGGACAGATGAACACTGAAGCTTTCTTT; cdr3_aa: CATRGQMNTEAFF
d_call: TRBD2; clone_size: .; v_call: TRBV6-1; j_call: TRBJ2-7; cdr3_nt: TGTGCCAGCAAAGGACTAGCGGGGACCTACGAGCAGTACTTC; cdr3_aa: CASKGLAGTYEQYF
d_call: .; clone_size: .; v_call: TRBV30; j_call: TRBJ1-5; cdr3_nt: TGTGCCTGGAGAGGCGACGGAAGAAATCAGCCCCAGCATTTT; cdr3_aa: CAWRGDGRNQPQHF
d_call: TRBD1; clone_size: once; v_call: TRBV19; j_call: TRBJ1-2; cdr3_nt: TGTGCCAGTAGTATTACCCACGGGACAGGGGGAGTTAACTATGGCTACACCTTC; cdr3_aa: CASSITHGTGGVNYGYTF
d_call: .; clone_size: .; v_call: TRBV6-1; j_call: TRBJ1-5; cdr3_nt: TGTGCCAGCAGGCGGGCGGACAATCAGCCCCAGCATTTT; cdr3_aa: CASRRADNQPQHF
d_call: TRBD1; clone_size: .; v_call: TRBV6-1; j_call: TRBJ1-5; cdr3_nt: TGTGCCAGCAGTGCCGGGACAGACCATCGGCCCCAGCATTTT; cdr3_aa: CASSAGTDHRPQHF
d_call: .; clone_size: .; v_call: TRBV2; j_call: TRBJ2-2; cdr3_nt: TGTGCCAGCAGGGCCTCAGGGGACGGGGAGCTGTTTTTT; cdr3_aa: CASRASGDGELFF
d_call: .; clone_size: .; v_call: TRBV5-1; j_call: TRBJ2-1; cdr3_nt: TGCGCCAGCAGCCGTACGAGAGCCTACAATGAGCAGTTCTTC; cdr3_aa: CASSRTRAYNEQFF
d_call: TRBD2; clone_size: .; v_call: TRBV29-1; j_call: TRBJ2-1; cdr3_nt: TGCAGCGTTGAAGGTAGCGGGAGGGTATACAATGAGCAGTTCTTC; cdr3_aa: CSVEGSGRVYNEQFF
d_call: .; clone_size: .; v_call: TRBV28; j_call: TRBJ2-7; cdr3_nt: TGTGCCAGCAGTTTAGGGCAGGGACGTAACGAGCAGTACTTC; cdr3_aa: CASSLGQGRNEQYF
d_call: .; clone_size: .; v_call: TRBV14; j_call: TRBJ2-5; cdr3_nt: TGTGCCAGCAGCCAAGCCACGAATCAAGAGACCCAGTACTTC; cdr3_aa: CASSQATNQETQYF
d_call: TRBD2; clone_size: once; v_call: TRBV6-5; j_call: TRBJ2-2; cdr3_nt: TGTGCCAGCAGTTATACTAGCGGGGCCGGGGAGCTGTTTTTT; cdr3_aa: CASSYTSGAGELFF
d_call: .; clone_size: .; v_call: TRBV19; j_call: TRBJ1-3; cdr3_nt: TGTGCCAGTAGTCTATCGGGGGTCGAAGAAAACACCATATATTTT; cdr3_aa: CASSLSGVEENTIYF
d_call: .; clone_size: once; v_call: TRBV5-4; j_call: TRBJ2-1; cdr3_nt: TGTGCCAGCAGCTTGGCCGTAGGAAATGAGCAGTTCTTC; cdr3_aa: CASSLAVGNEQFF
d_call: TRBD1; clone_size: .; v_call: TRBV10-3; j_call: TRBJ1-1; cdr3_nt: TGTGCCATCAGTGATGGGACAGGGGACACTGAAGCTTTCTTT; cdr3_aa: CAISDGTGDTEAFF
d_call: .; clone_size: .; v_call: TRBV6-1; j_call: TRBJ1-2; cdr3_nt: TGTGCCAGCAGTGAAGCGCTTTGGAACTATGGCTACACCTTC; cdr3_aa: CASSEALWNYGYTF
d_call: TRBD2; clone_size: .; v_call: TRBV2; j_call: TRBJ2-3; cdr3_nt: TGTGCCAGCACACTAGCGGCCTTAGATACGCAGTATTTT; cdr3_aa: CASTLAALDTQYF
d_call: .; clone_size: .; v_call: TRBV14; j_call: TRBJ2-1; cdr3_nt: TGTGCCAGCAGCCCTCAACCCGGGACAAGACATGGGAATGAGCAGTTCTTC; cdr3_aa: CASSPQPGTRHGNEQFF
d_call: .; clone_size: .; v_call: TRBV14; j_call: TRBJ1-2; cdr3_nt: TGTGCCAGCAGCCAAGGACCCCGGGACTATCTCTCAAAGGGATATGGCTACACCTTC; cdr3_aa: CASSQGPRDYLSKGYGYTF
d_call: TRBD1; clone_size: .; v_call: TRBV7-9; j_call: TRBJ1-2; cdr3_nt: TGTGCCAGCAGCTACGGACAGGGTGGCTACACCTTC; cdr3_aa: CASSYGQGGYTF
d_call: .; clone_size: once; v_call: TRBV4-3; j_call: TRBJ1-4; cdr3_nt: TGCGCCAGCAGCTACAGGGAATGGGGGCCTGCAACTAATGAAAAACTGTTTTTT; cdr3_aa: CASSYREWGPATNEKLFF
d_call: TRBD1; clone_size: few; v_call: TRBV7-9; j_call: TRBJ2-1; cdr3_nt: TGTGCCAGCCCTGCCGGGACAGGGGGGTACAATGAGCAGTTCTTC; cdr3_aa: CASPAGTGGYNEQFF
d_call: .; clone_size: .; v_call: TRBV9; j_call: TRBJ1-6; cdr3_nt: TGTGCCAGCAGCTTCTCCGCCCCGCCCGATAATTCACCCCTCCACTTT; cdr3_aa: CASSFSAPPDNSPLHF
d_call: .; clone_size: .; v_call: TRBV29-1; j_call: TRBJ1-3; cdr3_nt: TGCAGCGTTGGGGCAGATGGAAACACCATATATTTT; cdr3_aa: CSVGADGNTIYF
d_call: .; clone_size: .; v_call: TRBV21-1; j_call: TRBJ1-5; cdr3_nt: TGTGCCAGCAGAGGACGGGGACCTAATCAGCCCCAGCATTTT; cdr3_aa: CASRGRGPNQPQHF
d_call: .; clone_size: .; v_call: TRBV5-6; j_call: TRBJ2-7; cdr3_nt: TGTGCCAGCAGCCCCGGGATTAACGAGCAGTACTTC; cdr3_aa: CASSPGINEQYF
d_call: .; clone_size: few; v_call: TRBV29-1; j_call: TRBJ1-1; cdr3_nt: TGCAGCGTTGAAGGGCAGGGGACTGAAGCTTTCTTT; cdr3_aa: CSVEGQGTEAFF
d_call: .; clone_size: once; v_call: TRBV6-4; j_call: TRBJ1-3; cdr3_nt: TGTGCCAGCAGTCTGACTACTCCCCGGGGTCACTCTGGAAACACCATATATTTT; cdr3_aa: CASSLTTPRGHSGNTIYF
d_call: .; clone_size: .; v_call: TRBV4-3; j_call: TRBJ2-1; cdr3_nt: TGCGCCAGCAGCCAAGGCCGACTACGAGGGACATACAATGAGCAGTTCTTC; cdr3_aa: CASSQGRLRGTYNEQFF
d_call: TRBD1; clone_size: once; v_call: TRBV18; j_call: TRBJ1-1; cdr3_nt: TGTGCCAGCTCACCTACGGGACAGCTTTATATGAACACTGAAGCTTTCTTT; cdr3_aa: CASSPTGQLYMNTEAFF
d_call: .; clone_size: few; v_call: TRBV19; j_call: TRBJ1-5; cdr3_nt: TGTGCCAGTAGTATAGGGGGCAGCGGGCAGCCCCAGCATTTT; cdr3_aa: CASSIGGSGQPQHF
d_call: .; clone_size: once; v_call: TRBV28; j_call: TRBJ2-7; cdr3_nt: TGTGCCAGCAGTCCTGCCTACGAGCAGTACTTC; cdr3_aa: CASSPAYEQYF
d_call: .; clone_size: few; v_call: TRBV5-6; j_call: TRBJ2-1; cdr3_nt: TGTGCCAGCAGCTTTGGAATTGTCAATGAGCAGTTCTTC; cdr3_aa: CASSFGIVNEQFF